The 7 T cell receptor beta chains below all came from one sample that was sequenced in a study of cytomegalovirus exposure and HLA in healthy donors. 60 Vbeta and 13 Jbeta primers were used in PCR. Assay used: immunoSEQ multiplex PCR; TCRdb lists only in-frame clones, some missing. This sample has 250,000 to 350,000 clones; about 80% occur once, and the top ten carry 0.3%. The sample consisted of PBMCs. These receptors were obtained from a girl aged 2-15 years in good health and CMV-seronegative.

V usage is TRBV7-8 and J usage is TRBJ2-2; maybe TRBD1 (5 bases). The CDR3 length is 13 residues. Germline CDR1 reads SGHVS; CDR2 reads FQNEAQ. The V gene lost 1 base and the J gene lost 7 bases, with 7 bases spanning the gap. The CDR3 reads CASSLDRGGELFF. CDR3 nucleotide sequence: TGTGCCAGCAGCTTAGATAGGGGCGGGGAGCTGTTTTTT.

About this clone: One end of the junction varies from germline; a read error may be responsible. The V and J genes are TRBV7-3 and TRBJ1-4; possibly TRBD1 for D (5 bases). The CDR3 loop spans 13 amino acids. The germline V gene has CDR1 SGHTA and CDR2 FQGTGA. The CDR3 DNA reads as TGTGCCAGCAGCCCCAGGAGGGGCGAGAGCCGGACTTTT. As protein: CASSPRRGESRTF.

The chain carries TRBV2 and TRBJ2-7; D may be TRBD2 (5 bases). The CDR3 covers 12 residues. The germline V gene has CDR1 SNHLY and CDR2 FYNNEI. With 6 bases removed from V and 0 bases from J, the gap between germline ends came to 6 bases. The CDR3 spells CASRGSSYEQYF. The DNA for the CDR3 is TGTGCCAGCAGGGGGAGCTCCTACGAGCAGTACTTC.

The V and J genes are TRBV19 and TRBJ1-5; no definite D call. The CDR3 totals 17 residues. Germline CDR1 reads LNHDA; CDR2 reads SQIVND (reference sequence). V lost 2 bases, J lost 5 bases, and 19 bases lay in between. In nucleotides, the CDR3 is TGTGCCAGTAGTATAACGTTCGGCGGAGGGAGGGATCAGCCCCAGCATTTT. Protein sequence: CASSITFGGGRDQPQHF.

This chain joins TRBV7-9 and TRBJ1-1; 11 positions match TRBD1. V lost 4 bases to trimming and J lost 4 bases; unmatched junction nucleotides: 8. Germline V gene lookup returns CDR1 SEHNR and CDR2 FQNEAQ (reference sequence). The length of the CDR3 is 16 residues. The CDR3 reads CASSSGTGGLGTEAFF. DNA for the CDR3: TGTGCCAGCAGCTCCGGGACAGGGGGACTGGGCACTGAAGCTTTCTTT.

This clone was seen once. This chain uses TRBV2 with TRBJ2-7; D possibly corresponds to TRBD2 (6 bases). This CDR3 comprises 11 residues. V dropped 8 bases and J dropped 3 bases, with 8 bases sitting between them. Germline V gene data show CDR1 as SNHLY and CDR2 as FYNNEI. The chain's CDR3 is CASRRGYEQYF. CDR3 DNA: TGTGCCAGCCGGCGGGGCTACGAGCAGTACTTC. Supplemented by reference TRBV2 and TRBJ2-7, the full variable domain reads EPEVTQTPSHQVTQMGQEVILRCVPISNHLYFYWYRQILGQKVEFLVSFYNNEISEKSEIFDDQFSVERPDGSNFTLKIRSTKLEDSAMYFCASRRGYEQYFGPGTRLTVT.

This sequence joins TRBV7-9 and TRBJ2-7, with D possibly matching TRBD1 (5 bases). V shed 7 bases and J shed 4 bases, with 14 bases lying between them. Germline V gives CDR1 SEHNR, CDR2 FQNEAQ (reference sequence). CDR3 length: 13 amino acids. The CDR3 bases are TGTGCCAGCACCCAGTGGGGCATTTACGAGCAGTACTTC. Translated, it gives CASTQWGIYEQYF.